This T cell receptor (beta chain) was found in a study of blood T cell repertoires in COVID-19. Study information: Material from acute and convalescent COVID-19 was sourced from the United States, Italy and Spain.

The repertoire was sequenced with immunoSEQ multiplex PCR; TCRdb's copy has only in-frame clones and lacks some. The profile covers 120,000 or so clones, with approximately 70% appearing a single time and 0.75% to 0.9% taken by the ten largest. The CDR3 has 16 amino acids. Trimming stripped 3 bases from V and 3 bases from J, with 17 bases between. Germline V lookup: CDR1 SGHVS, CDR2 FNYEAQ. The sequence came from a human donor with acute or convalescent COVID-19. The donor label of this sample is uncertain. The sequencing sample was made of peripheral blood. The chain couples TRBV7-6 to TRBJ1-1, with D maybe TRBD1 (6 bases). The CDR3, as DNA: TGTGCCAGCAGCTTGGAGAGGGGGGAGGGCGACACTGAAGCTTTCTTT. Amino acid sequence: CASSLERGEGDTEAFF.